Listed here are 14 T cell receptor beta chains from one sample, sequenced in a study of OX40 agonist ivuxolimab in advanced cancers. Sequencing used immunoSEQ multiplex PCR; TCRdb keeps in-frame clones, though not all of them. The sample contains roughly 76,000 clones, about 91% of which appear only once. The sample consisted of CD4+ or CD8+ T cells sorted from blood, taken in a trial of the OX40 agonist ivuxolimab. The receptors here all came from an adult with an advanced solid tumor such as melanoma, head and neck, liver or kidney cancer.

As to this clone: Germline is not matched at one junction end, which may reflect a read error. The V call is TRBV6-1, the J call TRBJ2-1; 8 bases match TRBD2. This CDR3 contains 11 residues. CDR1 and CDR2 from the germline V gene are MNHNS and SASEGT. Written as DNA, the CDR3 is TGCAGCGGGAGCTCCTACAATGAGCAGTTCTTC. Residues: CSGSSYNEQFF.

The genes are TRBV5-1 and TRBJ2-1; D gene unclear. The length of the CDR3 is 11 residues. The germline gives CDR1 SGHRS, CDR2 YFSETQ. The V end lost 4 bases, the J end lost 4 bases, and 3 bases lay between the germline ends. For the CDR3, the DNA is TGCGCCAGCAGCATGTACAATGAGCAGTTCTTC. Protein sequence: CASSMYNEQFF. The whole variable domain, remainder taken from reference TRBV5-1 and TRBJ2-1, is KAGVTQTPRYLIKTRGQQVTLSCSPISGHRSVSWYQQTPGQGLQFLFEYFSETQRNKGNFPGRFSGRQFSNSRSEMNVSTLELGDSALYLCASSMYNEQFFGPGTRLTVL.

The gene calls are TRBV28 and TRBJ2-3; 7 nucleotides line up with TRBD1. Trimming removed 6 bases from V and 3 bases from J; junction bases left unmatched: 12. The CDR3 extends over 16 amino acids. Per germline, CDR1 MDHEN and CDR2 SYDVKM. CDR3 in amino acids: CASSSHSGQPTDTQYF. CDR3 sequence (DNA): TGTGCCAGCAGCTCCCACTCGGGACAGCCAACAGATACGCAGTATTTT.

Here the CDR3 reads CASSPPGRDTDTQYF. DNA for the CDR3: TGTGCCAGCTCACCACCGGGGCGAGACACAGATACGCAGTATTTT. The rearrangement uses TRBV18 and TRBJ2-3; TRBD1 is a possible D gene (5 bases). Trimming stripped 0 bases from V and 2 bases from J, with 9 bases between. The CDR3 length is 15 residues. CDR1 KGHSH and CDR2 LQKENI come from the germline V gene.

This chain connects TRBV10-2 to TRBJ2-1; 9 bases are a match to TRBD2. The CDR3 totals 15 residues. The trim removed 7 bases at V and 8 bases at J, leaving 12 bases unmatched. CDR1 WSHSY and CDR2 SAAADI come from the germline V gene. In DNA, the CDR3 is TGCGCCAGCAAGGTCGGCGGGAGGGCCACGGATGAGCAGTTCTTC. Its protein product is CASKVGGRATDEQFF.

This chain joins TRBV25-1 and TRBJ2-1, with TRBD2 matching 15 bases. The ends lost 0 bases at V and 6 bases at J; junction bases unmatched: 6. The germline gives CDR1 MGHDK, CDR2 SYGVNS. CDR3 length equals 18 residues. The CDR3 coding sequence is TGTGCCAGCAGTGAATATGCCGGGACTAGCGGGAGGCCCAATGAGCAGTTCTTC. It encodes CASSEYAGTSGRPNEQFF. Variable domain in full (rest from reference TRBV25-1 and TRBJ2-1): EADIYQTPRYLVIGTGKKITLECSQTMGHDKMYWYQQDPGMELHLIHYSYGVNSTEKGDLSSESTVSRIRTEHFPLTLESARPSHTSQYLCASSEYAGTSGRPNEQFFGPGTRLTVL.

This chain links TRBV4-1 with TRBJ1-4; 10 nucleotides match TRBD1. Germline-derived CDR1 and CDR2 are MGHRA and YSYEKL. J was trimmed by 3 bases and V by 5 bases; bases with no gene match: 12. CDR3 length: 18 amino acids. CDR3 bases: TGCGCCAGCAGCAAAAGAGAACAGGGGACAGGGGCTAATGAAAAACTGTTTTTT. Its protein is CASSKREQGTGANEKLFF.

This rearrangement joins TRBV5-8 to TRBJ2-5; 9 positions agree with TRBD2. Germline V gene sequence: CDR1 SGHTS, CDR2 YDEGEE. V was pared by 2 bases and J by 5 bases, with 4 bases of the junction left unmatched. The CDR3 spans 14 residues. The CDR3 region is CASSLAGGWETQYF. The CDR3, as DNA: TGTGCCAGCAGCTTAGCGGGAGGTTGGGAGACCCAGTACTTC. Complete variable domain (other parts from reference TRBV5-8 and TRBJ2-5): EAGVTQSPTHLIKTRGQQATLRCSPISGHTSVYWYQQALGLGLQFLLWYDEGEERNRGNFPPRFSGRQFPNYSSELNVNALELEDSALYLCASSLAGGWETQYFGPGTRLLVL.

The CDR3 DNA follows: TGTGCCAGCAGCGTATCTAGCGCAACCTACGAGCAGTACTTC. This codes for CASSVSSATYEQYF. The chain couples TRBV2 to TRBJ2-7; maybe TRBD2 (6 bases). The ends were cut back, 6 bases at V and 2 bases at J, with 14 bases in the middle. The CDR3 is 14 amino acids. In germline, CDR1 is SNHLY, CDR2 FYNNEI.

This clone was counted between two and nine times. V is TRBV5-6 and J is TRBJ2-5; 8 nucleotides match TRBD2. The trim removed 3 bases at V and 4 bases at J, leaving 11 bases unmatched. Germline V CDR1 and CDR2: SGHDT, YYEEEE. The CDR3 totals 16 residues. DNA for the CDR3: TGTGCCAGCAGCTCAGCCGCTAGCGGGCGGGGAGAGACCCAGTACTTC. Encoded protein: CASSSAASGRGETQYF.

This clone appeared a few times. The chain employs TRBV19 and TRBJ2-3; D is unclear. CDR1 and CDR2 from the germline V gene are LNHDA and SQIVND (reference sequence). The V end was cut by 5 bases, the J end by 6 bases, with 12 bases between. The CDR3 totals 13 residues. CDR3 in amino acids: CASSDPPRDTQYF. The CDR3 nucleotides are TGTGCCAGTAGTGATCCCCCTCGGGATACGCAGTATTTT.

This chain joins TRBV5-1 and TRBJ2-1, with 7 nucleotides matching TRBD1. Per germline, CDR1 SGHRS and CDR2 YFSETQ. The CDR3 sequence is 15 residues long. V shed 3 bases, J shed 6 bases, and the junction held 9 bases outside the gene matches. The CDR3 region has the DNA TGCGCCAGCAGCTACCCGGGACAGCCGAGCAATGAGCAGTTCTTC. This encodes CASSYPGQPSNEQFF.

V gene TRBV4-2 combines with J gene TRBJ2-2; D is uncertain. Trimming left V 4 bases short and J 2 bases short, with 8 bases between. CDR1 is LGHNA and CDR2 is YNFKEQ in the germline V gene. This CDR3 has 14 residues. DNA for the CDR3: TGTGCCAGCAGCCTTGACTTTAACACCGGGGAGCTGTTTTTT. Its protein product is CASSLDFNTGELFF.

CDR3 sequence reads: CASSLAASGIQETQYF. CDR3 coding DNA: TGTGCCAGCAGCTTAGCGGCTAGCGGGATTCAAGAGACCCAGTACTTC. V and J are TRBV7-2 and TRBJ2-5; 9 positions agree with TRBD2. The CDR3 has 16 residues. The trim removed 0 bases at V and 2 bases at J, leaving 4 bases unmatched. Germline CDR1 SGHTA, CDR2 FQGNSA. Full variable domain (rest looked up from reference TRBV7-2 and TRBJ2-5): GAGVSQSPSNKVTEKGKDVELRCDPISGHTALYWYRQSLGQGLEFLIYFQGNSAPDKSGLPSDRFSAERTGGSVSTLTIQRTQQEDSAVYLCASSLAASGIQETQYFGPGTRLLVL.